This TCR beta chain was retrieved from a study of blood T cell repertoires in COVID-19. The table came from immunoSEQ multiplex PCR; TCRdb's copy has only in-frame clones and leaves some out. The table lists about 220,000 clones, 80% to 90% of them singletons. A few counts support this clone. Germline V gene lookup returns CDR1 MGHRA and CDR2 YSYEKL. This CDR3 spans 15 amino acids. Trimming stripped 1 base from V and 2 bases from J, with 9 bases between. The sample consisted of peripheral blood. The receptor was derived from a woman aged 60 to 75 who had recovered from COVID-19. V gene TRBV4-1 combines with J gene TRBJ1-5; perhaps TRBD1 as D (6 bases). DNA for the CDR3: TGCGCCAGCAGCCAAGCGGGGGGCGGCAATCAGCCCCAGCATTTT. It translates to CASSQAGGGNQPQHF.